This is a list of T cell receptor beta chains from one sample in a study of graft-versus-host responses after intestinal transplantation. The data were produced by immunoSEQ multiplex PCR, yet TCRdb's version contains in-frame clones alone and is incomplete. The sample holds more than 75,000 clones, approximately 90% seen once. These receptors are not linked to any known antigen. The specimen was unstimulated CD4+ T cells sorted from spleen or lymph node cells, collected before transplant. Receptors were obtained from a human donor who was the organ donor for an intestinal transplant. Each CDR3 is given with its conserved first and last residue. A D gene is named only where the DNA matches it firmly. Size tells how often a clone was seen (once, few, many) or the class of an expanded clone, and some rows leave it out.

j_gene	d_gene	abundance	v_gene	CDR3nt	CDR3aa
TRBJ1-2	TRBD1	-	TRBV5-4	TGTGCCAGCACTGGAGGGACAGGTCCTTTCTATGGCTACACCTTC	CASTGGTGPFYGYTF
TRBJ2-7	TRBD1	-	TRBV5-1	TGCGCCAGCAGCTTGGTGATGGGACAGGGTTACGAGCAGTACTTC	CASSLVMGQGYEQYF
TRBJ2-7	-	-	TRBV28	TGTGCCAGCAGTTCCTCAGGGGAGCCGTTCGGCTACGAGCAGTACTTC	CASSSSGEPFGYEQYF
TRBJ1-4	-	-	TRBV6-1	TGTGCCAGCAGTCGTGTATCCGCGGGGAATGAAAAACTGTTTTTT	CASSRVSAGNEKLFF
TRBJ1-5	TRBD1	-	TRBV10-3	TGTGCCATCAGGGGGACAGCTAGCAATCAGCCCCAGCATTTT	CAIRGTASNQPQHF
TRBJ2-5	-	few	TRBV5-4	TGTGCCAGCAGCTTAAATGGTTGGGGGCGAGAAGAGACCCAGTACTTC	CASSLNGWGREETQYF
TRBJ1-2	-	-	TRBV5-6	TGTGCCAGCAGCCTAGGTTTTGGCTACACCTTC	CASSLGFGYTF
TRBJ2-1	TRBD2	once	TRBV7-9	TGTGCCAGCAGCTTAGAAGGGACTAGCGCCTCCTACAATGAGCAGTTCTTC	CASSLEGTSASYNEQFF
TRBJ2-3	TRBD2	-	TRBV5-1	TGCGCCAGCAGCTTAGGGAGGGGCACAGATACGCAGTATTTT	CASSLGRGTDTQYF
TRBJ2-7	-	-	TRBV6-4	TGTGCCAGCAGGCCTCAACAGGGGGCGGGAGGCTTCTACGAGCAGTACTTC	CASRPQQGAGGFYEQYF
TRBJ2-1	TRBD2	-	TRBV7-3	TGTGCCAGCAGCCAAAAGTCCTCATCCCCTAGCGGGAGTGATGGTCGCAACAATGAGCAGTTCTTC	CASSQKSSSPSGSDGRNNEQFF
TRBJ1-3	-	-	TRBV19	TGTGCCAGTGGAAAGGGGAACACCATATATTTT	CASGKGNTIYF
TRBJ1-1	-	-	TRBV7-6	TGTGCCAGCAGCCCAGGACAACTGAACACTGAAGCTTTCTTT	CASSPGQLNTEAFF
TRBJ2-5	-	-	TRBV7-6	TGTGCCAGCAGCCTTTATGGCGGATACCCCCAAGAGACCCAGTACTTC	CASSLYGGYPQETQYF